These 20 T cell receptor beta chains originate from one sample sequenced in a study of metastatic and nonmetastatic thyroid tumors. Patients were all untreated before their thyroid surgery. Using MiXCR, TCRdb reanalyzed the PCR reads. The sample lists over 10,000 clones, about 12% occurring once. Sequencing was carried out using blood. The receptors come from a female donor with papillary thyroid cancer or a benign thyroid nodule (not recorded which). Some clones in this sample may be carry-over from other donors' samples.

This clone is labeled medium-sized. This chain joins TRBV12-3 or TRBV12-4 and TRBJ2-2; possibly TRBD1 or TRBD2 for D (7 bases each). CDR3 length: 15 amino acids. V was trimmed by 5 bases and J by 6 bases, leaving 16 bases between them. This CDR3 reads CASSQGGSNAGELFF. For the CDR3, the DNA is TGTGCCAGCAGTCAGGGGGGGTCCAACGCCGGGGAGCTGTTTTTT.

Ten or more counts support this clone. The V gene is TRBV4-3, the J gene TRBJ1-1; D uncertain. Trimming pared 5 bases from V and 1 base from J, leaving 8 bases between. The CDR3 sequence is 13 residues long. Germline values: CDR1 LGHNA, CDR2 YSLEER. The CDR3: CASSVTENTEAFF. The CDR3 bases are TGCGCCAGCAGCGTAACGGAGAACACTGAAGCTTTCTTT.

Within the sample, this clone is medium-sized. This chain links TRBV7-2 with TRBJ2-5; D is perhaps TRBD1 or TRBD2 (6 bases each). CDR3 size: 16 residues. The germline V gene encodes CDR1 SGHTA and CDR2 FQGNSA. The V end lost 5 bases, the J end lost 5 bases, and 21 bases lay between the germline ends. The CDR3 DNA sequence: TGTGCCAGCAGCGAACAGGGCGGAGGAGGGGGTGAGACCCAGTACTTC. Translating it yields CASSEQGGGGGETQYF.

This clone was picked up many times. The J gene is TRBJ1-5, the V gene TRBV18; D gene ambiguous. Trimming stripped 2 bases from V and 0 bases from J, with 8 bases between. Germline CDR1 KGHSH, CDR2 LQKENI. The CDR3 runs 15 residues. The CDR3 bases are TGTGCCAGCTCACCATCTGCTGTTAGCAATCAGCCCCAGCATTTT. Its translation is CASSPSAVSNQPQHF.

The V call is TRBV12-3 or TRBV12-4, the J call TRBJ2-5, with D perhaps TRBD2 (5 bases). V lost 5 bases, J lost 5 bases, and 15 bases lay in between. This CDR3 contains 14 residues. The CDR3 DNA reads TGTGCCAGCAGTCAGCCGGGAACTTTGGAGACCCAGTACTTC. The encoded protein is CASSQPGTLETQYF.

The table lists this clone with a few counts. V usage is TRBV28 and J usage is TRBJ2-7; D possibly uses TRBD1 or TRBD2 (6 bases each). This CDR3 is built from 17 residues. In germline, CDR1 is MDHEN, CDR2 SYDVKM. V lost 8 bases and J 4 bases, leaving 27 bases between the germline ends. This CDR3 is CASSSVRCGRGTYEQYF. CDR3 bases: TGTGCCAGCTCCTCGGTAAGGTGTGGTAGGGGGACTTACGAGCAGTACTTC.

The rearrangement uses TRBV5-1 and TRBJ2-2; D is undetermined. Deletions cut 4 bases from V and 3 bases from J, with 25 bases between. The germline gives CDR1 SGHRS, CDR2 YFSETQ. The CDR3 has 19 residues. The CDR3 loop reads CASSPFAFRTSFDTGELFF. The CDR3 DNA reads TGCGCCAGCAGCCCTTTCGCGTTCCGTACCAGCTTTGACACCGGGGAGCTGTTTTTT.

This clone was found many times. The chain uses TRBV7-2 and TRBJ1-4; 10 bases line up with TRBD1. The CDR3 contains 15 residues. Germline V gives CDR1 SGHTA, CDR2 FQGNSA. Trimming cost V 5 bases and J 7 bases; bases outside gene matches: 7. This chain's CDR3 is CASSPRTGGSEKLFF. CDR3 DNA: TGTGCCAGCAGCCCCCGGACAGGGGGGAGTGAAAAACTGTTTTTT.

This clone came up many times. It is likely a read error, because the conserved phenylalanine at the end of the CDR3 is missing. The limits of the CDR3 on the DNA are not certain, so only TCRdb's listed CDR3 is given. The J gene is TRBJ2-7, the V gene TRBV5-6; the table gives TRBD2 as D, unverified against the DNA. The CDR3 contains 11 residues when both ends are counted. Germline CDR1 SGHDT, CDR2 YYEEEE. CDR3 region: CASSLGMRTTT.

This clone was recorded at least ten times. V gene TRBV27 combines with J gene TRBJ2-2; D may be TRBD1 (5 bases). The CDR3 contains 15 residues. Germline V gene sequence: CDR1 MNHEY, CDR2 SMNVEV (reference sequence). V lost 4 bases to trimming and J lost 4 bases, with 13 bases between them. DNA of the CDR3: TGTGCCAGCAGTTGGGCAGGGTTCAGCACCGGGGAGCTGTTTTTT. It encodes CASSWAGFSTGELFF.

This clone is labeled medium-sized. The chain couples TRBV28 to TRBJ2-1; D gene unclear. The CDR3 is 12 residues long. V lost 1 base and J lost 4, with 2 bases in between. Germline CDR1 MDHEN, CDR2 SYDVKM. The chain's CDR3 is CASSLSYNEQFF. CDR3 DNA sequence: TGTGCCAGCAGTTTATCGTACAATGAGCAGTTCTTC.

By sample share, this clone is medium-sized. This chain connects TRBV6-2 or TRBV6-3 to TRBJ1-1; D not resolved. There are 15 residues in the CDR3. V was pared by 6 bases and J by 1 base, with 15 bases between. CDR1 and CDR2 (germline): MNHEY, SVGEGT. DNA of the CDR3: TGTGCCAGCAGCGAGCCCGAGTCGGGGAACACTGAAGCTTTCTTT. This codes for CASSEPESGNTEAFF.

Judged by abundance, this clone is medium-sized (0.01 to 0.1%). In the same sample, other DNA sequences code for this CDR3. The rearrangement uses TRBV2 and TRBJ1-5; D is uncertain. The CDR3 is made up of 14 amino acids. The ends were cut back, 2 bases at V and 0 bases at J, with 5 bases in the middle. CDR1 and CDR2 (germline): SNHLY, FYNNEI. In nucleotides, the CDR3 is TGTGCCAGCAGTGAAAGGTATAGCAATCAGCCCCAGCATTTT. It is translated as CASSERYSNQPQHF. Drawing the rest from reference TRBV2 and TRBJ1-5, the complete variable domain is EPEVTQTPSHQVTQMGQEVILRCVPISNHLYFYWYRQILGQKVEFLVSFYNNEISEKSEIFDDQFSVERPDGSNFTLKIRSTKLEDSAMYFCASSERYSNQPQHFGDGTRLSIL.

By sample share, this clone is medium-sized. This chain joins TRBV19 and TRBJ1-2; D not resolved. The CDR3 contains 12 residues. The germline V and J ends were trimmed by 3 bases and 3 bases, with 5 bases remaining between them. Germline CDR1 and CDR2: LNHDA and SQIVND (reference sequence). CDR3 region: CASSMGDYGYTF. CDR3 sequence (DNA): TGTGCCAGTAGTATGGGAGACTATGGCTACACCTTC.

This clone was observed at least ten times. The V gene is TRBV29-1, the J gene TRBJ1-1; maybe TRBD1 (5 bases). Germline values: CDR1 SQVTM, CDR2 ANQGSEA. The length of the CDR3 is 14 residues. Trimming removed 0 bases at V and 0 bases at J, with 8 bases between. The CDR3 is CSVEDWGMNTEAFF. CDR3 nucleotide sequence: TGCAGCGTTGAAGATTGGGGGATGAACACTGAAGCTTTCTTT.

This clone is classed as medium-sized. Other DNA sequences within the sample encode an identical CDR3. The genes are TRBV2 and TRBJ2-7, with 8 bases aligning to TRBD2. V lost 3 bases to trimming and J lost 3 bases; unmatched junction nucleotides: 7. Germline V gene sequence: CDR1 SNHLY, CDR2 FYNNEI. The CDR3 spans 15 residues. The CDR3 loop reads CASSEKRELGYEQYF. The CDR3 DNA reads TGTGCCAGCAGTGAGAAGCGGGAGTTGGGCTACGAGCAGTACTTC.

This clone was observed a handful of times. Given a much more abundant clone one base away, this may be a read error. V is TRBV6-1 and J is TRBJ2-2; D may match TRBD1 or TRBD2 (6 bases each). The germline CDR1 and CDR2 sequences are MNHNS and SASEGT. Trimming removed 6 bases from V and 16 bases from J, with 24 bases in between. This CDR3 region has 14 residues. This chain's CDR3 is CASSPQGFTGDPFF. The DNA of the CDR3 is TGTGCCAGCAGCCCCCAGGGGTTTACGGGGGATCCGTTTTTT.

As regards this clone: It may be a read error: a sequence one base away is much more abundant. The V gene is TRBV29-1, the J gene TRBJ1-1; D unresolved. V lost 1 base to trimming and J lost 0 bases, with 6 bases between them. The germline CDR1 and CDR2 sequences are SQVTM and ANQGSEA. The CDR3 length is 13 residues. CDR3 nucleotide sequence: TGCAGCGTTGAAGGAGAGGTGAACACTGAAGCTTTCTTT. It codes for CSVEGEVNTEAFF. Looking up the rest from reference TRBV29-1 and TRBJ1-1 gives the full variable domain: SAVISQKPSRDICQRGTSLTIQCQVDSQVTMMFWYRQQPGQSLTLIATANQGSEATYESGFVIDKFPISRPNLTFSTLTVSNMSPEDSSIYLCSVEGEVNTEAFFGQGTRLTVV.

The chain recombines TRBV5-1 with TRBJ1-4; no clear D. Between the trimmed V and J ends, which lost 1 base and 0 bases, there was a span of 7 bases. The CDR3 runs to 15 residues. Germline V gives CDR1 SGHRS, CDR2 YFSETQ. The CDR3 DNA reads TGCGCCAGCAGCTTGAGGGCAGCAACTAATGAAAAACTGTTTTTT. This encodes CASSLRAATNEKLFF.

This clone was detected ten times or more. This chain uses TRBV12-3 or TRBV12-4 with TRBJ1-1; TRBD1 might be the D (5 bases). This CDR3 has 13 residues. V was clipped by 5 bases and J by 1 base, with 8 bases between them. The DNA for the CDR3 is TGTGCCAGCAGTCTTGGACAGAACACTGAAGCTTTCTTT. This translates into CASSLGQNTEAFF.